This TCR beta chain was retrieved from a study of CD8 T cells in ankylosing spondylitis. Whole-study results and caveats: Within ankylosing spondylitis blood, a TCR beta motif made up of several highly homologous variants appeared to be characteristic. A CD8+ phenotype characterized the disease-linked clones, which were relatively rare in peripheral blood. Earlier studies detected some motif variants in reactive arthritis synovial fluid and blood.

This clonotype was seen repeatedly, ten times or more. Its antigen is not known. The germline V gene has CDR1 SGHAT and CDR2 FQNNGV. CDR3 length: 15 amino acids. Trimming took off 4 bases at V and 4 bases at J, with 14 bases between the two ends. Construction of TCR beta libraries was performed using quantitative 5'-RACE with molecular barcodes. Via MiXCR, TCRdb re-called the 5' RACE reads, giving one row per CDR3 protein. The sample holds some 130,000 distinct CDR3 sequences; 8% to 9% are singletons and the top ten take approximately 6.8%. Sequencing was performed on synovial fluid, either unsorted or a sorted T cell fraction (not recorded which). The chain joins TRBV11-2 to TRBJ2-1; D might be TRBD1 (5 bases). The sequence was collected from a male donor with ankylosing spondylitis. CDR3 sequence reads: CASSSVDRFYNEQFF. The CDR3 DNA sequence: TGTGCCAGCAGCTCAGTAGACAGATTTTACAATGAGCAGTTCTTC.